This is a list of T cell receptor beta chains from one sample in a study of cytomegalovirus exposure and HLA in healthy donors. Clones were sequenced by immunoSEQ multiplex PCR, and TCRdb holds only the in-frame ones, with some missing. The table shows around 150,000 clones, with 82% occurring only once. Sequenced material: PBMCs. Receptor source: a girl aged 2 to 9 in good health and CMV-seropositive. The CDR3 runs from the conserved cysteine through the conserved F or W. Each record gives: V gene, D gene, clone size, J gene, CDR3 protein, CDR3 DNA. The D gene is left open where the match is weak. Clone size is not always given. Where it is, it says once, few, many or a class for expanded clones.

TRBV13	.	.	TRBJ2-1	CASSLGEAVSSYNEQFF	TGTGCCAGCAGCTTAGGGGAGGCGGTTAGCTCCTACAATGAGCAGTTCTTC
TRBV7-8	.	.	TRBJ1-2	CASTRKAGYFGYTF	TGTGCCAGCACCCGTAAGGCCGGGTACTTTGGCTACACCTTC
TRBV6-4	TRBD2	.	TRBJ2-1	CASSEGEGPNEQFF	TGTGCCAGCAGTGAGGGGGAGGGCCCAAATGAGCAGTTCTTC
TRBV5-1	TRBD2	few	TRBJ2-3	CASSLAVAGGPSTDTQYF	TGCGCCAGCAGCTTGGCAGTAGCGGGAGGGCCAAGCACAGATACGCAGTATTTT
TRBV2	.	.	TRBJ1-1	CASSLDSLNTEAFF	TGTGCCAGCAGCTTGGACAGCCTGAACACTGAAGCTTTCTTT
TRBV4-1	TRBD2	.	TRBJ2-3	CASSQDVRRGTSGTTQYF	TGCGCCAGCAGCCAAGATGTCCGAAGGGGGACTAGCGGGACAACGCAGTATTTT
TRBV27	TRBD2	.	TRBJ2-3	CASSLAGVRSTDTQYF	TGTGCCAGCAGTTTAGCGGGAGTTAGAAGCACAGATACGCAGTATTTT
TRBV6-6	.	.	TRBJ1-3	CASSRPHRVGNTIYF	TGTGCCAGCAGCCGTCCGCACCGCGTAGGAAACACCATATATTTT
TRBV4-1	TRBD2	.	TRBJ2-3	CASSHGSGSTNTQYF	TGCGCCAGCAGCCATGGTAGCGGGAGCACGAATACGCAGTATTTT
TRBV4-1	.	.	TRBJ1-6	CASSQVTGIGYNSPLHF	TGCGCCAGCAGCCAAGTTACCGGGATCGGGTATAATTCACCCCTCCACTTT
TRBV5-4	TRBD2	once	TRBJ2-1	CASSIKKASGNNEQFF	TGTGCCAGCAGCATTAAAAAGGCTAGCGGAAACAATGAGCAGTTCTTC
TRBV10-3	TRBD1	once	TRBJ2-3	CAISESTGGTDTQYF	TGTGCCATCAGTGAGTCGACAGGGGGGACAGATACGCAGTATTTT
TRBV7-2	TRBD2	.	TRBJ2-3	CASSLASLAGTDTQYF	TGTGCCAGCAGCTTAGCGTCACTAGCGGGAACAGATACGCAGTATTTT
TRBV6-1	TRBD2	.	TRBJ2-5	CASGVAGVQETQYF	TGTGCCAGCGGAGTAGCGGGAGTACAAGAGACCCAGTACTTC
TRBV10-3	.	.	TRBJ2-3	CAIDRDGRGTDTDTQYF	TGTGCCATCGACAGGGACGGGAGGGGCACGGACACAGATACGCAGTATTTT
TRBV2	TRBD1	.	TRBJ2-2	CASSGQGAGELFF	TGTGCCAGCAGTGGACAGGGGGCCGGGGAGCTGTTTTTT
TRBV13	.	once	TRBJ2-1	CASSSETGINNEQFF	TGTGCCAGCAGCTCCGAGACAGGTATCAACAATGAGCAGTTCTTC
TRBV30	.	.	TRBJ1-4	CAWGLAGGAELFF	TGTGCCTGGGGGCTGGCGGGGGGCGCCGAACTGTTTTTT
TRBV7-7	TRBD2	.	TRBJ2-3	CASSLGLAGTDTQYF	TGTGCTAGCAGCTTAGGCCTAGCGGGAACCGATACGCAGTATTTT
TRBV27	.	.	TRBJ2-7	CASSQGYLGEQYF	TGTGCCAGCAGCCAGGGATATTTAGGCGAGCAGTACTTC
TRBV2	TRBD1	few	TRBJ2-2	CASSEEGAPEGELFF	TGTGCCAGCAGTGAAGAGGGGGCTCCTGAGGGGGAGCTGTTTTTT
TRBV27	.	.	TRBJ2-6	CASSLIPAGANVLTF	TGTGCCAGCAGTTTAATCCCGGCTGGGGCCAACGTCCTGACTTTC
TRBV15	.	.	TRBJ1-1	CATSRDGGENTEAFF	TGCGCCACCAGCAGAGATGGGGGGGAGAACACTGAAGCTTTCTTT
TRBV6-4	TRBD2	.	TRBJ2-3	CASSDGLAADTQYF	TGTGCCAGCAGCGACGGACTAGCGGCGGATACGCAGTATTTT
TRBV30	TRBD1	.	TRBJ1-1	CAWVTGGQEAFF	TGTGCCTGGGTAACAGGGGGTCAAGAAGCTTTCTTT
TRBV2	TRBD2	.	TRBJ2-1	CASNKRAGGIYNEQFF	TGTGCCAGCAACAAAAGAGCGGGAGGGATCTACAATGAGCAGTTCTTC
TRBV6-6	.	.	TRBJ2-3	CASSSQDTDTQYF	TGTGCCAGCAGTTCACAGGACACAGATACGCAGTATTTT
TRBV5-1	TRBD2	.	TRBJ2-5	CASRKREGRETQYF	TGCGCCAGCAGGAAGCGGGAGGGGAGGGAGACCCAGTACTTC
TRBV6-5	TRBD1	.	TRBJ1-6	CASSYSGTGPNSPLHF	TGTGCCAGCAGTTACTCGGGGACAGGGCCGAATTCACCCCTCCACTTT
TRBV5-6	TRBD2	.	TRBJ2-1	CASSLGAGGHGNEQFF	TGTGCCAGCAGCTTGGGAGCGGGAGGGCACGGCAATGAGCAGTTCTTC
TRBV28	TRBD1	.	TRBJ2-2	CASSTPRGGITGELFF	TGTGCCAGCAGTACGCCGAGAGGGGGCATAACCGGGGAGCTGTTTTTT
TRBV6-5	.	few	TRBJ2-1	CASSQRTYSYNEQFF	TGTGCCAGCAGTCAGCGGACTTACTCCTACAATGAGCAGTTCTTC
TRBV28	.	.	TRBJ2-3	CASRPAAKTQYF	TGTGCCAGCAGGCCGGCGGCTAAAACGCAGTATTTT
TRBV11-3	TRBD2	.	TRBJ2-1	CASSLGAGGPDNEQFF	TGTGCCAGCAGCTTAGGGGCGGGAGGGCCCGACAATGAGCAGTTCTTC
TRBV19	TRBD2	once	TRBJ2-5	CASSIRVAGVKETQYF	TGTGCCAGTAGTATACGGGTAGCGGGAGTGAAAGAGACCCAGTACTTC
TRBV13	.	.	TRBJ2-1	CASSLAGEQFF	TGTGCCAGCAGCCTCGCGGGGGAGCAGTTCTTC
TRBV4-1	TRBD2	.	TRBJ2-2	CASRAAGVSGELFF	TGCGCCAGCAGAGCAGCGGGAGTATCCGGGGAGCTGTTTTTT
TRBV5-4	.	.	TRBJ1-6	CASSSRSYNSPLHF	TGTGCCAGCAGCTCGAGGTCGTATAATTCACCCCTCCACTTT
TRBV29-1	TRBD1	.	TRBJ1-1	CSVSQGDTEAFF	TGCAGCGTTTCACAGGGGGACACTGAAGCTTTCTTT
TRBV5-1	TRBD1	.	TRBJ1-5	CASSHTGGHQPQHF	TGCGCCAGCAGCCACACAGGGGGCCATCAGCCCCAGCATTTT
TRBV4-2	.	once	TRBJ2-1	CASSRLQRGGRNEQFF	TGTGCCAGTAGCCGACTACAGAGAGGGGGAAGGAATGAGCAGTTCTTC
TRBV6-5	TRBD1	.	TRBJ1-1	CAGSRDRDTEAFF	TGTGCCGGCAGTCGGGACAGGGACACTGAAGCTTTCTTT